The clone carrying this TCR beta chain was seen once. The source of the sample is a study of beta chain features in type 1 diabetes. This CDR3 is built from 11 residues. Germline values: CDR1 MDHEN, CDR2 SYDVKM. V was pared by 10 bases and J by 7 bases, with 13 bases between. Expressed TCRB transcripts were sequenced, since all the RNA that had been isolated was reverse transcribed. The method was immunoSEQ multiplex PCR; TCRdb's version includes in-frame clones alone and lacks a portion of them. The table shows about 240,000 clones, with around a quarter occurring only once. The origin of this receptor is a man younger than 40 in good health. The rearrangement joins TRBV28 to TRBJ2-5; D might be TRBD2 (6 bases). Sequenced sample: central memory CD4+ T cells from blood. CDR3 sequence (DNA): TGTGCCACTTCGGGGCGGGGGACCCAGTACTTC. Protein product: CATSGRGTQYF.